Sequencing of this T cell receptor beta chain was carried out in a study of blood T cell repertoires in COVID-19. On the study more broadly: Acute and convalescent COVID-19 specimens originated in the United States, Italy and Spain. In each case, the material was cDNA or gDNA derived from T cells, B-cell-depleted T cells, or PBMCs.

Original processing notes: Amplification from reference gene primers served as the basis for estimated nucleated cell counts. Some clones are missing from TCRdb's copy, which holds only in-frame ones; the method was immunoSEQ multiplex PCR. The V and J calls and clone size were taken over from that table, and D and trimming were inferred from the DNA. The table lists approximately 10,000 clones, approximately 85% of them singletons. This clone was recorded a few times. Germline V gene sequence: CDR1 SEHNR, CDR2 FQNEAQ (reference sequence). This CDR3 region has 17 residues. After removal of 2 bases from V and 2 bases from J, the junction contained 10 bases not matched to a gene.

This TCR was recovered from a human donor in a cohort sampled during active COVID-19. Sequencing was carried out using peripheral blood. The chain has TRBV7-9 and TRBJ2-5, with 8 bases that match TRBD2. CDR3 nucleotide sequence: TGTGCCAGCAGCTTAATAGGCGCGGGAGGCATACAAGAGACCCAGTACTTC. Residues: CASSLIGAGGIQETQYF.